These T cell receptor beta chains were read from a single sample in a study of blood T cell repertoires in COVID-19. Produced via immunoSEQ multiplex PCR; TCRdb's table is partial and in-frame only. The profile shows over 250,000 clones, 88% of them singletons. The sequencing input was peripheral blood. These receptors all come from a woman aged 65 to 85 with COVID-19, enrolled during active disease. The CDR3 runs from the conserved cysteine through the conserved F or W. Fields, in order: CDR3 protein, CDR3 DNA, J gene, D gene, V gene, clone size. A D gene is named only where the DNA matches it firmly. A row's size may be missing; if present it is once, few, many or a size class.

CDR3aa: CASNQGLASYEQYF
CDR3nt: TGTGCCAGCAACCAGGGACTGGCTTCCTACGAGCAGTACTTC
j_gene: TRBJ2-7
d_gene: -
v_gene: TRBV2
abundance: -

CDR3aa: CASSQDRGGSGYTF
CDR3nt: TGTGCCAGCAGCCAAGACCGGGGGGGAAGTGGCTACACCTTC
j_gene: TRBJ1-2
d_gene: -
v_gene: TRBV3-1/TRBV3-2
abundance: -

CDR3aa: CASSSWLADSYNEQFF
CDR3nt: TGTGCCAGCAGTTCCTGGCTAGCGGACTCCTACAATGAGCAGTTCTTC
j_gene: TRBJ2-1
d_gene: TRBD2
v_gene: TRBV6-2/TRBV6-3
abundance: -

CDR3aa: CSASPSATGGVGYEKLFF
CDR3nt: TGCAGTGCTAGTCCCAGTGCGACAGGGGGCGTCGGATATGAAAAACTGTTTTTT
j_gene: TRBJ1-4
d_gene: TRBD1
v_gene: TRBV20-1
abundance: -

CDR3aa: CASRNTNRGRYGYTF
CDR3nt: TGTGCCAGCAGAAATACCAACAGGGGCCGCTATGGCTACACCTTC
j_gene: TRBJ1-2
d_gene: TRBD1
v_gene: TRBV7-2
abundance: -

CDR3aa: CASKGTEVNTEAFF
CDR3nt: TGTGCCAGCAAGGGGACAGAGGTGAACACTGAAGCTTTCTTT
j_gene: TRBJ1-1
d_gene: TRBD1
v_gene: TRBV19
abundance: -

CDR3aa: CASSLHLAEQFF
CDR3nt: TGTGCCAGCAGCCTTCATCTAGCGGAGCAGTTCTTC
j_gene: TRBJ2-1
d_gene: -
v_gene: TRBV7-6
abundance: -

CDR3aa: CASSLDSQGANTQYF
CDR3nt: TGTGCCAGCAGCCTAGATTCTCAGGGTGCGAATACGCAGTATTTT
j_gene: TRBJ2-3
d_gene: -
v_gene: TRBV11-3
abundance: -

CDR3aa: CASSLGGPGTDTQYF
CDR3nt: TGTGCCAGCAGCTTGGGAGGGCCGGGCACAGATACGCAGTATTTT
j_gene: TRBJ2-3
d_gene: -
v_gene: TRBV5-4
abundance: once

CDR3aa: CARGQGGNEQFF
CDR3nt: TGTGCCCGCGGACAGGGAGGGAATGAGCAGTTCTTC
j_gene: TRBJ2-1
d_gene: -
v_gene: TRBV30
abundance: -

CDR3aa: CSASFGQLSDTQYF
CDR3nt: TGCAGTGCTAGTTTTGGACAATTATCAGATACGCAGTATTTT
j_gene: TRBJ2-3
d_gene: -
v_gene: TRBV20-1
abundance: -

CDR3aa: CASSVGGRGTQETQYF
CDR3nt: TGTGCCAGCAGCGTAGGGGGCAGGGGGACTCAAGAGACCCAGTACTTC
j_gene: TRBJ2-5
d_gene: -
v_gene: TRBV9
abundance: -

CDR3aa: CASSGTVQETQYF
CDR3nt: TGTGCCAGCAGTGGGACAGTCCAAGAGACCCAGTACTTC
j_gene: TRBJ2-5
d_gene: -
v_gene: TRBV2
abundance: -

CDR3aa: CASSIGGRETEAFF
CDR3nt: TGTGCCAGCAGCATTGGGGGTCGGGAGACTGAAGCTTTCTTT
j_gene: TRBJ1-1
d_gene: -
v_gene: TRBV5-6
abundance: -

CDR3aa: CASRLAGRETQYF
CDR3nt: TGTGCCAGTAGACTAGCGGGACGGGAGACCCAGTACTTC
j_gene: TRBJ2-5
d_gene: TRBD2
v_gene: TRBV28
abundance: -

CDR3aa: CASSQEGGTEQFF
CDR3nt: TGTGCCAGCAGCCAAGAGGGAGGGACCGAGCAGTTCTTC
j_gene: TRBJ2-1
d_gene: TRBD2
v_gene: TRBV3-1/TRBV3-2
abundance: -

CDR3aa: CAISVKGPNTEAFF
CDR3nt: TGTGCCATCAGTGTGAAGGGGCCTAACACTGAAGCTTTCTTT
j_gene: TRBJ1-1
d_gene: -
v_gene: TRBV10-3
abundance: -

CDR3aa: CASSVAPGNTYEQYF
CDR3nt: TGTGCCAGCAGCGTAGCTCCGGGGAACACCTACGAGCAGTACTTC
j_gene: TRBJ2-7
d_gene: -
v_gene: TRBV9
abundance: -

CDR3aa: CATSDSDIFQPQHF
CDR3nt: TGTGCCACCAGTGATTCCGACATTTTTCAGCCCCAGCATTTT
j_gene: TRBJ1-5
d_gene: -
v_gene: TRBV24-1
abundance: -

CDR3aa: CASSFGDRRYEQYF
CDR3nt: TGTGCCAGCAGCTTCGGGGACAGAAGATACGAGCAGTACTTC
j_gene: TRBJ2-7
d_gene: TRBD1
v_gene: TRBV6-5
abundance: few

CDR3aa: CASSFGRGENTGELFF
CDR3nt: TGTGCCAGCAGCTTTGGCCGCGGAGAAAACACCGGGGAGCTGTTTTTT
j_gene: TRBJ2-2
d_gene: -
v_gene: TRBV7-9
abundance: -

CDR3aa: CASSRGLTLGESGNTIYF
CDR3nt: TGTGCCAGCAGCCGGGGACTCACGTTAGGCGAATCTGGAAACACCATATATTTT
j_gene: TRBJ1-3
d_gene: -
v_gene: TRBV5-8
abundance: -

CDR3aa: CASKREDPWLKFF
CDR3nt: TGTGCCAGCAAGCGGGAGGACCCCTGGTTGAAGTTCTTC
j_gene: TRBJ2-1
d_gene: TRBD2
v_gene: TRBV2
abundance: -

CDR3aa: CASSVDLEATEAFF
CDR3nt: TGTGCCAGCAGCGTCGATTTGGAGGCCACTGAAGCTTTCTTT
j_gene: TRBJ1-1
d_gene: -
v_gene: TRBV9
abundance: -

CDR3aa: CATSLEQGIKTYEQYF
CDR3nt: TGTGCCACCAGCTTAGAACAGGGAATCAAGACCTACGAGCAGTACTTC
j_gene: TRBJ2-7
d_gene: -
v_gene: TRBV15
abundance: -

CDR3aa: CASSYGLAGGPNEQFF
CDR3nt: TGTGCCAGCAGTTATGGACTAGCGGGAGGGCCGAATGAGCAGTTCTTC
j_gene: TRBJ2-1
d_gene: TRBD2
v_gene: TRBV6-6
abundance: -

CDR3aa: CASSQDPPGGERIYGYTF
CDR3nt: TGCGCCAGCAGCCAAGATCCGCCAGGGGGCGAAAGAATCTATGGCTACACCTTC
j_gene: TRBJ1-2
d_gene: TRBD1
v_gene: TRBV4-1
abundance: -

CDR3aa: CASSLGQASGIYEQYF
CDR3nt: TGTGCCAGCAGCTTAGGACAGGCTAGCGGGATCTACGAGCAGTACTTC
j_gene: TRBJ2-7
d_gene: TRBD2
v_gene: TRBV7-8
abundance: few

CDR3aa: CASSFGSGNTIYF
CDR3nt: TGTGCCAGCAGCTTCGGCTCTGGAAACACCATATATTTT
j_gene: TRBJ1-3
d_gene: -
v_gene: TRBV28
abundance: few

CDR3aa: CASSEVIGTPPYNEQFF
CDR3nt: TGTGCCAGCAGTGAAGTAATCGGGACTCCCCCCTACAATGAGCAGTTCTTC
j_gene: TRBJ2-1
d_gene: -
v_gene: TRBV6-1
abundance: -

CDR3aa: CAWKKTSGSDTQYF
CDR3nt: TGTGCCTGGAAAAAGACTAGTGGGTCAGATACGCAGTATTTT
j_gene: TRBJ2-3
d_gene: -
v_gene: TRBV30
abundance: -

CDR3aa: CATSRDLTSDSSYNEQFF
CDR3nt: TGTGCCACCAGCAGAGATCTAACTAGCGATAGCTCCTACAATGAGCAGTTCTTC
j_gene: TRBJ2-1
d_gene: TRBD2
v_gene: TRBV15
abundance: -

CDR3aa: CASSVRGSGYTF
CDR3nt: TGTGCCAGCAGTGTTAGGGGCTCCGGCTACACCTTC
j_gene: TRBJ1-2
d_gene: -
v_gene: TRBV25-1
abundance: -

CDR3aa: CAITSGSPYEQYF
CDR3nt: TGTGCCATCACTAGCGGGAGCCCATACGAGCAGTACTTC
j_gene: TRBJ2-7
d_gene: TRBD2
v_gene: TRBV28
abundance: -

CDR3aa: CATSLHRDSHRPQHF
CDR3nt: TGTGCCACCAGCCTTCACCGGGACAGTCATCGGCCCCAGCATTTT
j_gene: TRBJ1-5
d_gene: TRBD1
v_gene: TRBV15
abundance: -

CDR3aa: CASRNREGTEAFF
CDR3nt: TGTGCCAGTCGGAACAGGGAGGGCACTGAAGCTTTCTTT
j_gene: TRBJ1-1
d_gene: -
v_gene: TRBV19
abundance: -